This section outlines one TCR beta chain sequence together with its context. This sample stems from a study of blood T cell repertoires in COVID-19. This CDR3 is 13 amino acids long. Per germline, CDR1 MNHNY and CDR2 SVGAGI (reference sequence). Trimming cost V 6 bases and J 1 base, with 9 bases left between them. Here immunoSEQ multiplex PCR was the method, and the copy in TCRdb shows in-frame clones only, minus some. This sample has 230,000 or so clones; 85% occur once, and the top ten carry about 7%. This chain joins TRBV6-6 and TRBJ1-1, with D tentatively TRBD1 (5 bases). Sequencing used PBMCs or T cells enriched from blood (not recorded which). This TCR was sampled from a woman between 50 and 59 years old who had been exposed to COVID-19. CDR3 DNA: TGTGCCAGCAGCGGGACTTCGAACACTGAAGCTTTCTTT. Protein: CASSGTSNTEAFF.